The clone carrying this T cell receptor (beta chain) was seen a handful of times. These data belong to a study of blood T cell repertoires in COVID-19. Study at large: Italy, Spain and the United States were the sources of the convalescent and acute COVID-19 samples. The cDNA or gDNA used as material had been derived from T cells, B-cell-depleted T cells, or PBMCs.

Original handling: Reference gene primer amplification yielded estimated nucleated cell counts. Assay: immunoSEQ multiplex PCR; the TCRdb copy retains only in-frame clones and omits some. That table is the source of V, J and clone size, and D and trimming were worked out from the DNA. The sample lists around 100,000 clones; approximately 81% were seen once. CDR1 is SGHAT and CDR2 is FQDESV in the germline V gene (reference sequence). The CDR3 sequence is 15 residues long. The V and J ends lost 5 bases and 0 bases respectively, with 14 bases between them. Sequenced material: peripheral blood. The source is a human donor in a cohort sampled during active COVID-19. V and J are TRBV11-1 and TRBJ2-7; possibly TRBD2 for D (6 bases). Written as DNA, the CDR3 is TGTGCCAGCAGCCAAGTAGGGACTCTCTCCTACGAGCAGTACTTC. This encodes CASSQVGTLSYEQYF.